The 12 T cell receptor beta chains below all came from one sample that was sequenced in a study of T cells in women clearing cervical HPV infection. TCRdb's table, derived via immunoSEQ multiplex PCR, lists solely in-frame clones and lacks some. Here the sample table reports some 21,000 clones. Sequencing was carried out using blood buffy coat. Receptors originate from a woman aged 18 to 75 with a cervical HPV16 infection that either progressed to CIN3+ or cleared (not recorded which).

As regards this clone: Sequencing ends 3 residues short of the CDR3 end; the germline J gene provides the rest. The V and J genes are TRBV7-3 and TRBJ1-2; D remains ambiguous. CDR1 and CDR2 (germline): SGHTA, FQGTGA. This CDR3 comprises 17 residues. The CDR3 reads CASSREGWTSGNNDYTF. The covered CDR3 bases are TGTGCCAGCAGCCGGGAAGGTTGGACTAGCGGAAACAATGAC.

As for this clone: The read falls 3 residues short of the CDR3 end, and the missing part is taken from the germline J gene. The gene calls are TRBV10-3 and TRBJ1-1; possibly TRBD1 for D (6 bases). Per the germline V gene, CDR1 is ENHRY and CDR2 is SYGVKD. The CDR3 contains 15 residues. Trimming took off 6 bases at V and 4 bases at J, with 18 bases between the two ends. CDR3 DNA, as far as it was read: TGTGCCATCAGCGAGGGGGGGAGCGGTGGCACTGAA. Its protein is CAISEGGSGGTE. The whole CDR3 protein reads CAISEGGSGGTEAFF.

This clone is large (0.1 to 1%) by frequency. With the read ending 3 residues before the CDR3 end, the germline J gene is used to fill in that end. V and J are TRBV13 and TRBJ2-3; TRBD2 matches at 9 bases. The CDR3 is 16 amino acids. Germline loops: CDR1 PRHDT, CDR2 FYEKMQ (reference sequence). The V segment lost 4 bases and the J segment 4 bases; nucleotides outside the gene matches: 9. CDR3 sequence reads: CASSSPSGVIADTQYF. The part of the CDR3 DNA that was read is TGTGCCAGCAGCTCCCCTAGCGGGGTTATCGCAGATACG. Together with reference TRBV13 and TRBJ2-3, the CDR3 gives the full variable domain: AAGVIQSPRHLIKEKRETATLKCYPIPRHDTVYWYQQGPGQDPQFLISFYEKMQSDKGSIPDRFSAQQFSDYHSELNMSSLELGDSALYFCASSSPSGVIADTQYFGPGTRLTVL.

As concerns this clone: The sequenced fragment ends 3 residues before the CDR3 boundary, so the rest is inferred from the germline J gene. This chain links TRBV2 with TRBJ1-6; D is undetermined. With 1 base removed from V and 0 bases from J, the gap between germline ends came to 4 bases. The germline V gene has CDR1 SNHLY and CDR2 FYNNEI. The CDR3 sequence is 15 residues long. The CDR3 DNA, read in part, is TGTGCCAGCAGTGAAGACAGCTCCTATAATTCACCC. This sequence encodes CASSEDSSYNSP. The CDR3 as a whole reads CASSEDSSYNSPLHF.

Comment on this clone: The read terminates 3 residues before the CDR3 end, so the remaining end is supplied by the germline J gene. This chain joins TRBV7-9 and TRBJ1-3; 9 bases match TRBD1. Germline loops: CDR1 SEHNR, CDR2 FQNEAQ (reference sequence). The V gene end was trimmed by 3 bases and the J gene end by 8 bases; junction bases not matched to a gene: 8. This CDR3 comprises 15 residues. Incomplete CDR3 DNA: TGTGCCAGCAGCTTCTCAAACAGGGGGCTTGACACC. It codes for CASSFSNRGLDT. The whole CDR3 protein reads CASSFSNRGLDTIYF.

CDR3 protein: CASNRVTNEKLFF. Incomplete CDR3 DNA: TGTGCCAGCAACAGGGTAACTAATGAAAAA. This chain links TRBV11-2 with TRBJ1-4, with D possibly being TRBD1 (6 bases). The read comes to an end 3 residues before the CDR3 does, leaving the germline J gene to fill in the end. Germline values: CDR1 SGHAT, CDR2 FQNNGV. The CDR3 has 13 residues. V was cut by 7 bases and J by 1 base, with 7 bases left in between.

About this clone itself: The sequence runs out 3 residues before the end of the CDR3; the remainder is reconstructed from the germline J gene. The chain has TRBV7-6 and TRBJ2-7; 8 bases are shared with TRBD1. The junction had 9 bases not matched to a gene; V was cut back by 1 base and J by 4 bases. The germline V gene encodes CDR1 SGHVS and CDR2 FNYEAQ. The CDR3 loop spans 16 amino acids. The CDR3 spells CASSLGAGGAGYEQYF. The part of the CDR3 DNA that was read is TGTGCCAGCAGCTTAGGGGCAGGGGGCGCCGGGTACGAG.

About this clone: The read comes to an end 3 residues before the CDR3 does, leaving the germline J gene to fill in the end. This sequence joins TRBV19 and TRBJ1-2; possible D gene TRBD1, 6 bases. The CDR3 contains 15 residues. Germline loops: CDR1 LNHDA, CDR2 SQIVND (reference sequence). V was trimmed by 3 bases and J by 5 bases, leaving 16 bases between them. CDR3 DNA (partial): TGTGCCAGTAGTATCCCGGGACACTGGCCGTATGGC. This encodes CASSIPGHWPYG. The whole CDR3 is CASSIPGHWPYGYTF.

Of note for this clone: The CDR3 end is not reached by the read, which stops 3 residues before it; the germline J gene fills it in. The gene calls are TRBV7-3 and TRBJ2-2; 13 bases align to TRBD2. The germline V gene has CDR1 SGHTA and CDR2 FQGTGA. The CDR3 length is 13 residues. The CDR3 region is CASSPTSGRALFF. The covered CDR3 bases are TGTGCCAGCAGCCCCACTAGCGGGAGGGCG.

As to this clone: The DNA ends 3 residues before the CDR3 does, and the rest of the CDR3 is filled in from the germline J gene. The V and J genes are TRBV2 and TRBJ2-1, with 7 bases fitting TRBD1. This CDR3 contains 16 residues. The junction had 11 bases not matched to a gene; V was cut back by 6 bases and J by 3 bases. Per the germline V gene, CDR1 is SNHLY and CDR2 is FYNNEI. The CDR3 is CASRERGQVVYNEQFF. The sequenced part of the CDR3 DNA is TGTGCCAGCAGGGAAAGGGGGCAGGTGGTCTACAATGAG.

As to this clone: The read ends 3 residues shy of where the CDR3 ends; the end is completed using the germline J gene. The V and J genes are TRBV28 and TRBJ1-3; no reliable D call. Germline V gene lookup returns CDR1 MDHEN and CDR2 SYDVKM. V was trimmed by 5 bases and J by 0 bases, leaving 17 bases between them. This CDR3 comprises 17 residues. The sequenced part of the CDR3 DNA is TGTGCCAGCAGTCTAACCCCCGGGTCTAGCTCTGGAAACACC. It translates to CASSLTPGSSSGNT. The full-length CDR3 reads as CASSLTPGSSSGNTIYF.

A remark on this clone: The read terminates 3 residues ahead of where the CDR3 ends, so the germline J gene completes it. The V call is TRBV6-1, the J call TRBJ2-2; TRBD1 is a possible D gene (5 bases). The CDR3 contains 14 residues. From germline, CDR1 is MNHNS and CDR2 SASEGT. The CDR3 protein is CASSESSGANVLFF. Incomplete CDR3 DNA: TGTGCCAGCAGTGAAAGCTCTGGGGCCAACGTG.